This T cell receptor beta chain emerged from a study of tumor-infiltrating lymphocytes in primary liver carcinoma. Study-level background: Patients were both men and women, whose ages ran from 30 to 69 years. Productive TCRbeta reads per sample were roughly 3.5 to 7.5 million, not differing by tissue. Findings and caveats of the study: The study used bulk unsorted samples and so did not compare CD4+ and CD8+ repertoires.

The study extracted blood RNA from unsorted whole blood and also extracted germline DNA. Collection of approximately 4.3 milliliters of peripheral blood took place before surgery. For this clonotype: Its matching antigen is unknown.

The V gene's germline CDR1 is LGHNT and CDR2 FRNRAP. V gave up 0 bases and J gave up 11 bases, with 16 bases separating them. The CDR3 spans 14 residues. From roughly 470 ng total RNA, TCR beta cDNA was generated with a primer in the constant region. Libraries for TCR beta were built through three nested multiplex PCR rounds, which together made up a slightly modified ARM-PCR procedure. Amplification in the first two PCR rounds was performed using TRBV1-TRBV30 forward primers and a C-beta reverse primer for approximately 10 cycles each. TCRdb reprocessed the multiplex PCR reads with MiXCR, giving one entry per CDR3 protein. The sample lists around 210,000 distinct CDR3 sequences, around 60% seen once, with 7% to 8.5% in the top ten.

The sample taken for sequencing was peripheral blood. The sequence was collected from an older woman with primary liver carcinoma and hepatitis B virus infection. The genes are TRBV12-5 and TRBJ1-2; D gene ambiguous. The CDR3 nucleotides are TGTGCTAGTGGTTTGGTACGTTCGGGATGCGGATACACCTTC. Translating gives CASGLVRSGCGYTF.